Following are 13 T cell receptor beta chains from one sample sequenced in a study of cytomegalovirus exposure and HLA in healthy donors. The PCR made use of 60 Vbeta and 13 Jbeta primers. The repertoire was sequenced with immunoSEQ multiplex PCR; TCRdb's copy has only in-frame clones and lacks some. The sample consists of roughly 150,000 clones, around 80% of them appearing once. The sample consisted of PBMCs. These receptors all come from a man aged 40-50 years in good health and CMV-seropositive.

This sequence joins TRBV5-4 and TRBJ2-5; D is uncertain. The V end lost 4 bases, the J end lost 0 bases, and 16 bases lay between the germline ends. Per germline, CDR1 SGHNT and CDR2 YYREEE (reference sequence). The CDR3 covers 16 residues. The CDR3 DNA reads TGTGCCAGCAGCCCTTCTAGAGTGAGTCACCAAGAGACCCAGTACTTC. It yields the protein CASSPSRVSHQETQYF.

The gene calls are TRBV12-5 and TRBJ1-4; D possibly corresponds to TRBD1 (6 bases). Germline V gene data show CDR1 as LGHNT and CDR2 as FRNRAP. Trimming took 2 bases from V and 8 from J, leaving 12 bases between them. The CDR3 has 14 residues. As DNA, the CDR3 is TGTGCTAGTGGTTTGACAGGGTGGGGAGAAAAACTGTTTTTT. Its translation: CASGLTGWGEKLFF.

The chain recombines TRBV7-8 with TRBJ1-3; 7 positions match TRBD1. V shed 6 bases, J shed 7 bases, and the junction held 15 bases outside the gene matches. This CDR3 is built from 16 residues. Germline loops: CDR1 SGHVS, CDR2 FQNEAQ. CDR3 coding DNA: TGTGCCAGCAGTTCCCCGGACAGGACAAAAAGGAACACCATATATTTT. It encodes CASSSPDRTKRNTIYF.

This chain links TRBV4-1 with TRBJ2-1; TRBD2 matches 7 bases. The CDR3 has 15 amino acids. Germline V gene lookup returns CDR1 MGHRA and CDR2 YSYEKL. J lost 3 bases, V lost 4 bases, and 6 bases had no gene match. The CDR3 loop reads CASSPRSSGYNEQFF. CDR3 nucleotide sequence: TGCGCCAGCAGCCCCCGGTCTAGCGGCTACAATGAGCAGTTCTTC.

V is TRBV5-1 and J is TRBJ2-7; 7 bases are a match to TRBD2. Germline V gene data show CDR1 as SGHRS and CDR2 as YFSETQ. This CDR3 has 14 amino acids. V lost 0 bases and J lost 3; bases outside the gene matches: 3. CDR3 bases: TGCGCCAGCAGCTTGGCCGAGCGGGACTACGAGCAGTACTTC. This gives the protein CASSLAERDYEQYF.

The chain recombines TRBV6-5 with TRBJ2-7, with D possibly being TRBD1 (5 bases). The V gene's germline CDR1 is MNHEY and CDR2 SVGAGI. There are 12 residues in the CDR3. V was cut by 6 bases and J by 2 bases, with 8 bases left in between. The CDR3 coding sequence is TGTGCCAGCAGACAGGAACCCTACGAGCAGTACTTC. As protein: CASRQEPYEQYF.

The chain has TRBV4-1 and TRBJ2-7; D is uncertain. The germline CDR1 and CDR2 sequences are MGHRA and YSYEKL. The CDR3 is made up of 16 amino acids. Between the trimmed V and J ends, which lost 2 bases and 2 bases, there was a span of 16 bases. The CDR3 nucleotides read TGCGCCAGCAGCCAATCAAACTCATTAAGAACCTACGAGCAGTACTTC. It specifies CASSQSNSLRTYEQYF.

The chain joins TRBV19 to TRBJ2-7; D is ambiguous. The CDR3 sequence is 13 residues long. CDR1 is LNHDA, CDR2 SQIVND, per germline (reference sequence). Trimming stripped 1 base from V and 2 bases from J, with 6 bases between. CDR3 loop: CASSIAFPYEQYF. The CDR3 region has the DNA TGTGCCAGTAGTATAGCGTTCCCCTACGAGCAGTACTTC.

The chain joins TRBV4-2 to TRBJ2-5; D is perhaps TRBD2 (5 bases). Trimming shortened V by 0 bases and J by 5 bases, and 16 bases separated the two germline ends. The CDR3 runs 16 residues. Germline V gene data show CDR1 as LGHNA and CDR2 as YNFKEQ. The CDR3 spells CASSQDPKGEGETQYF. CDR3 in DNA: TGTGCCAGCAGCCAAGATCCGAAGGGAGAAGGGGAGACCCAGTACTTC.

V is TRBV28 and J is TRBJ2-7; TRBD1 aligns across 7 bases. Looked up from germline, CDR1 is MDHEN and CDR2 is SYDVKM. This CDR3 region has 14 residues. The junction had 4 bases not matched to a gene; V was cut back by 2 bases and J by 3 bases. CDR3 coding DNA: TGTGCCAGCAGTTTACTGGGACAGCACTACGAGCAGTACTTC. Amino acids: CASSLLGQHYEQYF.

This clone was observed a few times. This chain links TRBV11-2 with TRBJ2-7; TRBD2 aligns across 8 bases. Trimming at V came to 6 bases and at J to 7 bases, leaving 8 bases not matched to a gene. This CDR3 spans 13 amino acids. Germline-derived CDR1 and CDR2 are SGHAT and FQNNGV. For the CDR3, the DNA is TGTGCCAGCAGAGGGACTAGTCCCCGGGAGCAGTACTTC. Protein product: CASRGTSPREQYF. The full variable domain, completed using reference TRBV11-2 and TRBJ2-7, is EAGVAQSPRYKIIEKRQSVAFWCNPISGHATLYWYQQILGQGPKLLIQFQNNGVVDDSQLPKDRFSAERLKGVDSTLKIQPAKLEDSAVYLCASRGTSPREQYFGPGTRLTVT.

This chain uses TRBV7-9 with TRBJ1-2, with a possible D match to TRBD1 (6 bases). There are 12 residues in the CDR3. Germline V lookup: CDR1 SEHNR, CDR2 FQNEAQ (reference sequence). The V gene lost 5 bases and the J gene lost 5 bases, with 9 bases spanning the gap. The CDR3 loop is CASSPQGYGYTF. CDR3 nucleotide sequence: TGTGCCAGCAGCCCTCAGGGGTATGGCTACACCTTC.

The chain uses TRBV10-3 and TRBJ1-3, with D maybe TRBD1 (5 bases). Germline V gene lookup returns CDR1 ENHRY and CDR2 SYGVKD. This CDR3 spans 14 amino acids. V was trimmed by 8 bases and J by 4 bases, leaving 15 bases between them. The CDR3 nucleotides are TGTGCCATCCGGACATCATCCCCCGGAAACACCATATATTTT. Translation gives CAIRTSSPGNTIYF.